The 2 T cell receptor beta chains below all came from one sample that was sequenced in a study of identifying expanded T cells in peripheral blood. Clones were sequenced by immunoSEQ multiplex PCR, and TCRdb holds only the in-frame ones, with some missing. Among around 70,000 clones, roughly 90% were seen once, and the ten largest hold under 3.5%. The sequencing input was blood. These TCRs come from a person aged 18 to 70 in good health.

The chain combines TRBV4-3 with TRBJ2-1, with TRBD1 matching 7 bases. J was trimmed by 6 bases and V by 1 base; bases with no gene match: 3. Germline loops: CDR1 LGHNA, CDR2 YSLEER. The CDR3 totals 14 residues. CDR3 bases: TGCGCCAGCAGCCAAGTGGCAGGGGGCAATGAGCAGTTCTTC. This gives the protein CASSQVAGGNEQFF.

The chain couples TRBV18 to TRBJ1-1; the match to TRBD1 covers 9 bases. Trimming removed 3 bases from V and 6 bases from J; junction bases left unmatched: 5. The CDR3 has 14 residues. The germline V gene encodes CDR1 KGHSH and CDR2 LQKENI. CDR3 nucleotides: TGTGCCAGCTCACCCCGGGACAGGGCCCCTGAAGCTTTCTTT. As protein: CASSPRDRAPEAFF.